The table lists the clone carrying this TCR beta chain with many counts. The antigen is unknown. No patient had received any treatment before thyroid surgery. The data were obtained in a study of metastatic and nonmetastatic thyroid tumors. The wider study: Where malignant and benign thyroid patients were concerned, repertoires were compared across blood and tumor or nodule tissue.

Study-level findings and limits: According to reports, the diversity of TCR beta was significantly higher in malignant thyroid tumors than in benign nodules, and this held in both blood and tumor samples.

As originally analysed: Differences in CDR3 between clinicopathological groups were drawn on to build a classifier intended to discriminate distant-metastatic papillary thyroid cancer patients. Through MiXCR, TCRdb re-clonotyped the PCR reads. None of the V and J calls come from the authors' own analysis; TCRdb made them. This sample has about 69,000 clones; 12% to 15% occur once, and the top ten carry over 6%. The sequencing sample was made of blood. The clonotype comes from a male donor with papillary thyroid cancer or a benign thyroid nodule (not recorded which). Some clones in this sample may be carry-over from other donors' samples.

The CDR3 is CASSEALRRGLYEQYV. The CDR3 nucleotides are TGTGCCAGCAGTGAAGCGCTTCGGAGAGGACTTTACGAGCAGTACGTC. The V gene is TRBV6-1, the J gene TRBJ2-7; maybe TRBD2 (5 bases). Germline CDR1 and CDR2: MNHNS and SASEGT. Trimming removed 0 bases from V and 4 bases from J, with 16 bases in between. This CDR3 spans 16 amino acids.